One and the same sample provided the 9 T cell receptor beta chains below, sequenced in a study of cytomegalovirus exposure and HLA in healthy donors. The primer mix had 60 Vbeta and 13 Jbeta primers. Generated by immunoSEQ multiplex PCR, the TCRdb table keeps only in-frame clones and is missing some. The table has roughly 65,000 clones, 65% to 80% seen once. The sequenced sample was PBMCs. Receptor source: a man aged 35-49 years in good health and CMV-seropositive.

This clone appeared a few times. V is TRBV7-9 and J is TRBJ1-6; no definite D call. CDR1 is SEHNR and CDR2 is FQNEAQ in the germline V gene (reference sequence). The CDR3 has 17 residues. V lost 0 bases and J lost 4, with 13 bases in between. Written as DNA, the CDR3 is TGTGCCAGCAGCTTAGCTACGGGGAGACTTTATAATTCACCCCTCCACTTT. This codes for CASSLATGRLYNSPLHF.

Here the CDR3 DNA reads TGTGCCAGCAGCCCTAGCGGGGGCACAGATACGCAGTATTTT. It translates to CASSPSGGTDTQYF. This sequence joins TRBV7-2 and TRBJ2-3, with 9 bases lining up with TRBD2. This CDR3 spans 14 amino acids. Per the germline V gene, CDR1 is SGHTA and CDR2 is FQGNSA. With 5 bases clipped from V and 1 base from J, the junction kept 1 base outside the gene matches.

The chain recombines TRBV6-6 with TRBJ1-1; D is unclear. CDR3 length: 12 amino acids. V was pared by 2 bases and J by 7 bases, with 8 bases between. The germline CDR1 and CDR2 sequences are MNHNY and SVGAGI (reference sequence). The CDR3, as DNA: TGTGCCAGCAGTTACGGAGGGAATGAAGCTTTCTTT. It yields the protein CASSYGGNEAFF.

The rearrangement links TRBV15 to TRBJ2-1, with 14 nucleotides matching TRBD2. J lost 8 bases, V lost 1 base, and 16 bases had no gene match. The CDR3 loop spans 20 amino acids. Looked up from germline, CDR1 is LNHNV and CDR2 is YYDKDF (reference sequence). CDR3 bases: TGTGCCACCAGCAGAGTCGGGACTACCATGGGGACTAGCGGGAGCGATGAGCAGTTCTTC. As protein: CATSRVGTTMGTSGSDEQFF. Based on the CDR3 plus reference TRBV15 and TRBJ2-1, the full variable domain is DAMVIQNPRYQVTQFGKPVTLSCSQTLNHNVMYWYQQKSSQAPKLLFHYYDKDFNNEADTPDNFQSRRPNTSFCFLDIRSPGLGDTAMYLCATSRVGTTMGTSGSDEQFFGPGTRLTVL.

This clone was recorded a few times. V gene TRBV27 combines with J gene TRBJ2-7; a weak D match, TRBD1 (5 bases). The CDR3 consists of 12 residues. The V gene lost 5 bases and the J gene lost 5 bases, with 10 bases spanning the gap. The germline CDR1 and CDR2 sequences are MNHEY and SMNVEV (reference sequence). CDR3 DNA: TGTGCCAGCAGTACCAGGGCTCACGAGCAGTACTTC. It codes for CASSTRAHEQYF.

The chain has TRBV6-5 and TRBJ1-2; no definite D call. The germline CDR1 and CDR2 sequences are MNHEY and SVGAGI. This CDR3 is 16 amino acids long. V lost 0 bases, J lost 4 bases, and 15 bases lay in between. CDR3 residues: CASSYSILRGTYGYTF. In DNA form, the CDR3 reads TGTGCCAGCAGTTACTCCATTTTGCGGGGAACCTATGGCTACACCTTC.

The rearrangement links TRBV7-4 to TRBJ1-5, with D perhaps matching TRBD1 (6 bases). CDR3 length: 15 amino acids. Trimming took 4 bases from V and 0 from J, leaving 10 bases between them. Germline-derived CDR1 and CDR2 are SGHVT and SQSDAQ. CDR3 coding DNA: TGTGCCAGCAGCTCGACAGGATTTAGCAATCAGCCCCAGCATTTT. Translation gives CASSSTGFSNQPQHF.

This clone showed up just a few times. DNA of the CDR3: TGTGCCAGTAGTATTGGCCAAGATAGCAATCAGCCCCAGCATTTT. Translating it yields CASSIGQDSNQPQHF. This rearrangement joins TRBV19 to TRBJ1-5, with no clear D. The CDR3 runs 15 residues. Between the trimmed V and J ends, which lost 3 bases and 0 bases, there was a span of 9 bases. Germline V lookup: CDR1 LNHDA, CDR2 SQIVND (reference sequence). The full variable domain, completed using reference TRBV19 and TRBJ1-5, is DGGITQSPKYLFRKEGQNVTLSCEQNLNHDAMYWYRQDPGQGLRLIYYSQIVNDFQKGDIAEGYSVSREKKESFPLTVTSAQKNPTAFYLCASSIGQDSNQPQHFGDGTRLSIL.

This clone occurred a few times. The CDR3 here is CASSQVSIGLFF. CDR3 DNA sequence: TGTGCCAGCAGCCAAGTTTCAATAGGACTGTTCTTC. V gene TRBV14 combines with J gene TRBJ2-1; D possibly corresponds to TRBD2 (5 bases). The CDR3 runs 12 residues. Germline lookup yields CDR1 SGHDN and CDR2 FVKESK. Trimming left V 1 base short and J 15 bases short, with 13 bases between.